This TCR beta chain came from a study of regulatory T cells in long-lasting Graves disease. Study-level findings and limits: More public clonotypes were shared by persistent patients (2,741) than by new patients (roughly 870).

Combining iRepertoire HTBI primers with Arm-PCR of CDR3 regions, the authors built TCR beta libraries. TCRdb recomputed calls from the multiplex PCR reads with MiXCR, one row per CDR3 protein. The sample records hundreds of thousands of distinct CDR3 sequences, approximately 22% being singletons. This clonotype was seen at least ten times. No antigen is known for it. This CDR3 comprises 13 residues. Germline CDR1 SQVTM, CDR2 ANQGSEA. Trimming removed 0 bases at V and 1 base at J, with 6 bases between. The time point: persistent/refractory GD, antithyroid drugs over 5 years with positive TRAb. PBMC-extracted RNA yielded the TCR library.

This specimen consisted of peripheral blood mononuclear cells (PBMCs), obtained when the disease was refractory, from a patient treated with antithyroid drugs. The source is a female donor with Graves disease. This chain uses TRBV29-1 with TRBJ1-1, with D unresolved. The CDR3 nucleotides are TGCAGCGTTGAAGATATTAGGAACACTGAAGCTTTCTTT. Translating it yields CSVEDIRNTEAFF.